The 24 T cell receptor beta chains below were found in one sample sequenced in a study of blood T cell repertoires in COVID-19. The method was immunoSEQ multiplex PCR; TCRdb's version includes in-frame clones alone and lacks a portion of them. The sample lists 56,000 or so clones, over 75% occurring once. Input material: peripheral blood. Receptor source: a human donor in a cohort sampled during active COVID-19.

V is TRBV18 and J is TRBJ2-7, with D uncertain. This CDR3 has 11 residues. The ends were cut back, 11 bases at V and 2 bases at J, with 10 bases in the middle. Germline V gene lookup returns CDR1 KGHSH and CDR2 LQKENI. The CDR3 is CAPLSPYEQYF. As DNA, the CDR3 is TGTGCCCCCCTGTCCCCCTACGAGCAGTACTTC.

The CDR3: CASSTTSGSGQTQYF. CDR3 DNA sequence: TGCGCCAGCAGCACTACTAGCGGCTCCGGCCAGACCCAGTACTTC. The genes are TRBV5-1 and TRBJ2-5, with TRBD2 matching over 8 bases. The germline V gene encodes CDR1 SGHRS and CDR2 YFSETQ. This CDR3 is built from 15 residues. The junction had 11 bases not matched to a gene; V was cut back by 4 bases and J by 6 bases. The full variable domain, with the rest looked up from reference TRBV5-1 and TRBJ2-5, is KAGVTQTPRYLIKTRGQQVTLSCSPISGHRSVSWYQQTPGQGLQFLFEYFSETQRNKGNFPGRFSGRQFSNSRSEMNVSTLELGDSALYLCASSTTSGSGQTQYFGPGTRLLVL.

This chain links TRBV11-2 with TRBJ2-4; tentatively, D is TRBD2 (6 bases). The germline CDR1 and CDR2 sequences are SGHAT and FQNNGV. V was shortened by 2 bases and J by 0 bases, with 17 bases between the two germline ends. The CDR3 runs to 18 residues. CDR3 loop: CASSLFLATLQAKNIQYF. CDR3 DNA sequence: TGTGCCAGCAGCTTATTCCTAGCGACACTACAAGCCAAAAACATTCAGTACTTC.

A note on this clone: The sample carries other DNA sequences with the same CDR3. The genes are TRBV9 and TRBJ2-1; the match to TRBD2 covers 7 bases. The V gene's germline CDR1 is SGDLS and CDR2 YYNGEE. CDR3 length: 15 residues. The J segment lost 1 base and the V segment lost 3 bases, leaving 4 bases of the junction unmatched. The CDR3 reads CASSASSGSYNEQFF. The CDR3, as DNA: TGTGCCAGCAGCGCGTCTAGCGGATCCTACAATGAGCAGTTCTTC.

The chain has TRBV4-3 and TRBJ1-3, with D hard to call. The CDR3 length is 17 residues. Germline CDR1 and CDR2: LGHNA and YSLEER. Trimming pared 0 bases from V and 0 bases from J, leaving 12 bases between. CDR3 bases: TGCGCCAGCAGCCAAGATTCCGCGGGGATCTCTGGAAACACCATATATTTT. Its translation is CASSQDSAGISGNTIYF.

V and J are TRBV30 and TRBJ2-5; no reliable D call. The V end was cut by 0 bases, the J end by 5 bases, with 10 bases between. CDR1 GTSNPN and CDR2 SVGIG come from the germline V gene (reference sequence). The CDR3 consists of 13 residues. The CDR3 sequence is CAWSVPSPETQYF. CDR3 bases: TGTGCCTGGAGTGTCCCTAGTCCGGAGACCCAGTACTTC.

The CDR3 region is CARGDRDNQPQHF. For the CDR3, the DNA is TGTGCCAGAGGAGACAGGGACAATCAGCCCCAGCATTTT. The rearrangement uses TRBV6-5 and TRBJ1-5; 7 positions agree with TRBD1. The CDR3 is made up of 13 amino acids. Unmatched junction bases numbered 5, after V lost 9 bases and J lost 3 bases. Germline V lookup: CDR1 MNHEY, CDR2 SVGAGI.

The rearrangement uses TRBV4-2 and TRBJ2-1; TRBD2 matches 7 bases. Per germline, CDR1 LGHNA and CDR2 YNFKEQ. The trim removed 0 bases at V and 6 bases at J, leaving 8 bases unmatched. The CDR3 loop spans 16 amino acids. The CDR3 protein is CASSQDGGRRSNEQFF. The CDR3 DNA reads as TGTGCCAGCAGCCAAGACGGCGGGAGAAGGTCCAATGAGCAGTTCTTC.

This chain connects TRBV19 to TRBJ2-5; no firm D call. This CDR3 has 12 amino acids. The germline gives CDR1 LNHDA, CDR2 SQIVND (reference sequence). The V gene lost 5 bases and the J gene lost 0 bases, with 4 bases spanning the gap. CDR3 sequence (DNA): TGTGCCAGTAGTCAGAACCAAGAGACCCAGTACTTC. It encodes CASSQNQETQYF.

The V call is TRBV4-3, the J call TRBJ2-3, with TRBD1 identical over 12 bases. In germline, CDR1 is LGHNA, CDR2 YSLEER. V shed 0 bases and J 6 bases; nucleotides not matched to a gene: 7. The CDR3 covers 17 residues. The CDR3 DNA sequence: TGCGCCAGCAGCCAAGATGGGACAGGGGGCGCTTCGGATACGCAGTATTTT. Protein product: CASSQDGTGGASDTQYF.

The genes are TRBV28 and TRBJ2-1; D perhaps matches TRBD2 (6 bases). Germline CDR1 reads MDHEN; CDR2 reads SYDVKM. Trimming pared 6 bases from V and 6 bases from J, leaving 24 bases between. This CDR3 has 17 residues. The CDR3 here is CASRELRETRVRNEQFF. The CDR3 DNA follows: TGTGCCAGCAGAGAGCTCAGGGAGACTAGGGTTCGCAATGAGCAGTTCTTC.

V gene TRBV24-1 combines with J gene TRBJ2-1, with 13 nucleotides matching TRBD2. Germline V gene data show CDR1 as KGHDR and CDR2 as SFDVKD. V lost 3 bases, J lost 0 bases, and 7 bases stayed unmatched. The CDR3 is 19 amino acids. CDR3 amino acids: CATSDATSGRLSSYNEQFF. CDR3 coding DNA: TGTGCCACCAGTGATGCGACTAGCGGGAGGCTTAGCTCCTACAATGAGCAGTTCTTC.

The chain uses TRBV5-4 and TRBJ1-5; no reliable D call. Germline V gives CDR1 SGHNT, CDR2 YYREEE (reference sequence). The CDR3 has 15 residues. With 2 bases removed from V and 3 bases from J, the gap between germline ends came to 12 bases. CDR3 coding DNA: TGTGCCAGCAGCTTCGGCCCAGGAATCAATCAGCCCCAGCATTTT. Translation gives CASSFGPGINQPQHF.

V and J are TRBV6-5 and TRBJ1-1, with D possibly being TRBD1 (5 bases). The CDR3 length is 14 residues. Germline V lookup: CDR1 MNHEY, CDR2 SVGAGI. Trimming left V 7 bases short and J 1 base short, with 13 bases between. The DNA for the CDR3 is TGTGCCAGCAAGGCGGGGGAAGCGAACACTGAAGCTTTCTTT. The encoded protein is CASKAGEANTEAFF.

The CDR3 DNA is TGTGCCAGCAGCTTAGTCGTAGGGACAGTCAATCAGCCCCAGCATTTT. Amino acids: CASSLVVGTVNQPQHF. V gene TRBV7-2 combines with J gene TRBJ1-5; TRBD1 aligns across 7 bases. Germline lookup yields CDR1 SGHTA and CDR2 FQGNSA. CDR3 length equals 16 residues. The junction had 6 bases not matched to a gene; V was cut back by 1 base and J by 3 bases.

The CDR3: CASSFASDRTDTQYF. The CDR3 DNA reads as TGTGCCAGCAGTTTTGCGAGCGACCGCACAGATACGCAGTATTTT. The rearrangement uses TRBV28 and TRBJ2-3; D gene uncertain. The CDR3 loop spans 15 amino acids. Germline-derived CDR1 and CDR2 are MDHEN and SYDVKM. V lost 3 bases, J lost 1 base, and 11 bases lay in between.

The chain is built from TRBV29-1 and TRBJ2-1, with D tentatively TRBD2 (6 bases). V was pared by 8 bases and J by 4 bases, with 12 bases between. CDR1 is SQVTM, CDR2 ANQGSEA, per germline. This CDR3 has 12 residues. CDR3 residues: CSHGGVYNEQFF. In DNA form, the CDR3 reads TGCAGCCACGGCGGGGTATACAATGAGCAGTTCTTC.

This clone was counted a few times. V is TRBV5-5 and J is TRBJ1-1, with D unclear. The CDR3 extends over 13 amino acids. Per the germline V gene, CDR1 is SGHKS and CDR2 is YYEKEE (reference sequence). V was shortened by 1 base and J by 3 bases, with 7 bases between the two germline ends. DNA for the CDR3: TGTGCCAGCAGCTTGCTGCCGGACACTGAAGCTTTCTTT. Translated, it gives CASSLLPDTEAFF.

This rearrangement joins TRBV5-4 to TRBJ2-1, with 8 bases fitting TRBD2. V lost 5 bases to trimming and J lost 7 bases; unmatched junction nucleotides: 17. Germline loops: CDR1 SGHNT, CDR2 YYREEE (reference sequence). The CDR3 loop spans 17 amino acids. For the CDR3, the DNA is TGTGCCAGCAGTCCGTCATTGGCGGGAGGCATCCAAAATGAGCAGTTCTTC. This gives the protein CASSPSLAGGIQNEQFF.

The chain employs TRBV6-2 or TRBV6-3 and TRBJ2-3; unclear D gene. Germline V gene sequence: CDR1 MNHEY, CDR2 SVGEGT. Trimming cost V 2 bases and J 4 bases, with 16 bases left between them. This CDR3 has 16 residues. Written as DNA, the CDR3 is TGTGCCAGCAGTTACATAGTGGGCTCGATCCCAGATACGCAGTATTTT. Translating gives CASSYIVGSIPDTQYF.

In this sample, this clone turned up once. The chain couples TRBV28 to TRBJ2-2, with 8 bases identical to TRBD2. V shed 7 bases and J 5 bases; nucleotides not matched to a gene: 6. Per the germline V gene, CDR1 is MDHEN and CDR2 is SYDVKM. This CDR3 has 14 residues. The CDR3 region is CASTPGGGTGELFF. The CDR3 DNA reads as TGTGCCAGCACCCCGGGAGGGGGGACCGGGGAGCTGTTTTTT.

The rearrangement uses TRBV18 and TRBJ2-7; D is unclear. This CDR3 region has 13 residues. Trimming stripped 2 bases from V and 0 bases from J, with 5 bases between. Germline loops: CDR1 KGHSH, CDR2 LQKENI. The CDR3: CASSPTSSYEQYF. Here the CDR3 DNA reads TGTGCCAGCTCACCAACAAGCTCCTACGAGCAGTACTTC.

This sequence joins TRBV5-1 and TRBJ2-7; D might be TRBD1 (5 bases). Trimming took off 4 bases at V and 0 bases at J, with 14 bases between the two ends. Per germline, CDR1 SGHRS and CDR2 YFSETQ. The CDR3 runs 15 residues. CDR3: CASSLQPTASYEQYF. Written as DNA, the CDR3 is TGCGCCAGCAGCCTCCAACCGACAGCCTCCTACGAGCAGTACTTC.

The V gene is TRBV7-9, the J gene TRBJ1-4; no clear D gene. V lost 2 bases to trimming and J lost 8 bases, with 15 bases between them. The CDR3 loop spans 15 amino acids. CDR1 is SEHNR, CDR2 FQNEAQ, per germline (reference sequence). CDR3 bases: TGTGCCAGCAGCTTAATTGGGCCAAAGGTGGAAAAACTGTTTTTT. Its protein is CASSLIGPKVEKLFF.